Below, 10 T cell receptor beta chains from the same sample are listed, as sequenced in a study of blood T cell repertoires in COVID-19. Using immunoSEQ multiplex PCR, the repertoire was profiled, and TCRdb retains in-frame clones only, with some absent. The sample carries 150,000 to 200,000 clones, about 88% recorded once. The sample was PBMCs or T cells enriched from blood (not recorded which). These receptor sequences come from a woman between 18 and 29 years old who had recovered from COVID-19.

J is TRBJ2-1 and V is TRBV13, with 11 nucleotides matching TRBD1. The V and J ends lost 5 bases and 7 bases, in that order; junction bases with no gene match: 7. The CDR3 sequence is 15 residues long. Germline CDR1 and CDR2: PRHDT and FYEKMQ (reference sequence). The CDR3 coding sequence is TGTGCCAGCAGCCCATCCGGGACAGGGGGGAATGAGCAGTTCTTC. Encoded protein: CASSPSGTGGNEQFF.

The table lists this clone with a count of one. The chain is built from TRBV6-1 and TRBJ1-2; no clear D. CDR3 length: 11 residues. Trimming took off 3 bases at V and 8 bases at J, with 7 bases between the two ends. The V gene's germline CDR1 is MNHNS and CDR2 SASEGT. CDR3 loop: CASSDHPGYTF. Written as DNA, the CDR3 is TGTGCCAGCAGTGATCATCCAGGCTACACCTTC.

CDR3 sequence: CAWSLGVQNTEAFF. In nucleotides, the CDR3 is TGTGCCTGGAGCTTAGGGGTCCAGAACACTGAAGCTTTCTTT. This sequence joins TRBV30 and TRBJ1-1, with a possible D match to TRBD1 (5 bases). Trimming cost V 3 bases and J 1 base, with 12 bases left between them. The CDR3 has 14 amino acids. The germline CDR1 and CDR2 sequences are GTSNPN and SVGIG (reference sequence).

This clone was seen a handful of times. This chain uses TRBV12-5 with TRBJ1-3; 8 bases map to TRBD1. The CDR3 sequence is 18 residues long. After removal of 1 base from V and 2 bases from J, the junction contained 10 bases not matched to a gene. Germline CDR1 is LGHNT and CDR2 is FRNRAP. CDR3 residues: CASGLGCSTGAAGNTIYF. For the CDR3, the DNA is TGTGCTAGTGGTTTGGGCTGTTCGACAGGGGCGGCTGGAAACACCATATATTTT.

The V gene is TRBV19, the J gene TRBJ1-1; maybe TRBD1 (5 bases). Trimming removed 1 base from V and 8 bases from J, with 11 bases in between. Germline-derived CDR1 and CDR2 are LNHDA and SQIVND (reference sequence). The CDR3 has 13 amino acids. CDR3 amino acids: CASSIVTGVEAFF. CDR3 sequence (DNA): TGTGCCAGTAGTATAGTTACAGGCGTAGAAGCTTTCTTT.

The CDR3 region is CASGWDSALFF. For the CDR3, the DNA is TGTGCCAGCGGCTGGGACAGTGCCTTGTTTTTT. This chain links TRBV28 with TRBJ1-4; 7 bases are shared with TRBD1. With V trimmed by 8 bases and J by 15 bases, 9 bases remained unmatched. The CDR3 runs to 11 residues. Looked up from germline, CDR1 is MDHEN and CDR2 is SYDVKM.

V gene TRBV7-5 combines with J gene TRBJ1-1; the tabulated D call, TRBD1, remains unverified against the DNA. TRBV7-5 is a pseudogene locus. The CDR3 has 18 amino acids. For the CDR3, the DNA is TGTGCCAGAAGCAGACAGGGTACCGGACAGCATTTCAACACTGAAGCTTTCTTT. Encoded protein: CARSRQGTGQHFNTEAFF.

The chain combines TRBV14 with TRBJ2-1; D ambiguous. CDR1 is SGHDN, CDR2 FVKESK, per germline. The CDR3 has 13 residues. V lost 0 bases to trimming and J lost 10 bases, with 10 bases between them. CDR3 nucleotides: TGTGCCAGCAGCCAAGATGACTTGAGGGAGCAGTTCTTC. Translation gives CASSQDDLREQFF.

The V call is TRBV2, the J call TRBJ2-7, with 7 nucleotides matching TRBD1. This CDR3 has 14 amino acids. V dropped 7 bases and J dropped 2; count of bases not matched to a gene: 8. Germline V gene sequence: CDR1 SNHLY, CDR2 FYNNEI. The CDR3 protein is CASKSDRVTYEQYF. As DNA, the CDR3 is TGTGCCAGCAAGTCCGACAGGGTAACCTACGAGCAGTACTTC.

The genes are TRBV6-4 and TRBJ2-3; unclear D gene. The V end lost 0 bases, the J end lost 8 bases, and 9 bases lay between the germline ends. The CDR3 is made up of 13 amino acids. Germline V gives CDR1 MRHNA, CDR2 SNTAGT. DNA of the CDR3: TGTGCCAGCAGTGACTCGCAGGAAGGTACGCAGTATTTT. Amino acid sequence: CASSDSQEGTQYF.